This record concerns one T cell receptor beta chain sequence. This sample is part of a study of cytomegalovirus exposure and HLA in healthy donors. The PCR ran on 60 Vbeta and 13 Jbeta primers. In the authors' workflow: It was a later analysis that counted about 80 million unique TCR beta chains, of which some 9.9 million were shared. Profiled with immunoSEQ multiplex PCR; TCRdb holds only in-frame clones, not every one. The V and J calls and clone size are taken from that table; D and trimming were inferred from the DNA. The table records under 150,000 clones, less than 85% of them present only once. The CDR3 loop spans 12 amino acids. Germline V gene lookup returns CDR1 SGHRS and CDR2 YFSETQ. The V gene lost 1 base and the J gene lost 6 bases, with 7 bases spanning the gap.

The chain recombines TRBV5-1 with TRBJ1-1; D is possibly TRBD1 (5 bases). Sequences were obtained from PBMCs. The receptor was isolated from a man between 40 and 49 years old in good health and CMV-seronegative. The CDR3 region has the DNA TGCGCCAGCAGCTTGCAGGGCTCTGAAGCTTTCTTT. Translation gives CASSLQGSEAFF. The full variable domain, in which reference TRBV5-1 and TRBJ1-1 provide the parts outside the CDR3, is KAGVTQTPRYLIKTRGQQVTLSCSPISGHRSVSWYQQTPGQGLQFLFEYFSETQRNKGNFPGRFSGRQFSNSRSEMNVSTLELGDSALYLCASSLQGSEAFFGQGTRLTVV.